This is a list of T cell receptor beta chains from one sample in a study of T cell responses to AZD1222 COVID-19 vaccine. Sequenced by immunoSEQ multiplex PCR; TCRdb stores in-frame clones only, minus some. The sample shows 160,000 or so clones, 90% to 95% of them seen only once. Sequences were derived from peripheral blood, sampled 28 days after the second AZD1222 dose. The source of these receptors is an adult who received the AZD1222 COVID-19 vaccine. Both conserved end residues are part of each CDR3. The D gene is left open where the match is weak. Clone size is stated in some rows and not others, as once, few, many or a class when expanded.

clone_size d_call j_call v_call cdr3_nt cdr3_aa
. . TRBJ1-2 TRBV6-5 TGTGCCAGCACCAGTCCCCCTAGTGGCTACACCTTC CASTSPPSGYTF
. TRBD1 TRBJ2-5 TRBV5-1 TGCGCCAGCAGCTTGGCCGGGCAGGGGGCCTCAGAGACCCAGTACTTC CASSLAGQGASETQYF
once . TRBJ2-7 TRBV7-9 TGTGCCAGCAGCTTAGAAGGGACATCGCCAACCTACGAGCAGTACTTC CASSLEGTSPTYEQYF
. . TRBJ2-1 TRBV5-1 TGCGCCAGCTCCCCGGTAGGAACCGGTGGGGATGAGCAGTTCTTC CASSPVGTGGDEQFF
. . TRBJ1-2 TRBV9 TGTGCCAGCAGCCTAGATAGCTACTATGGCTACACCTTC CASSLDSYYGYTF
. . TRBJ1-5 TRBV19 TGTGCCAGTGCCCCGGGGCCTGGGCAGCCCCAGCATTTT CASAPGPGQPQHF
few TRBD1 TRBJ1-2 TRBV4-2 TGTGCCAGCAGCCAAGAAAGGACAGGGCGATATGGCTACACCTTC CASSQERTGRYGYTF
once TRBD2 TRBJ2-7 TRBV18 TGTGCCAGCTCACCACCTAGCGGGGGCTACGAGCAGTACTTC CASSPPSGGYEQYF
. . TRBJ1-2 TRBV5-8 TGTGCCAGCAGCTTACTAGACAAGGGCTACACCTTC CASSLLDKGYTF
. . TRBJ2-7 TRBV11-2 TGTGCCAGCAGCCTTGGGGCAGGGAGCGAGCAGTACTTC CASSLGAGSEQYF
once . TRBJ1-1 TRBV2 TGTGCCAGCTTAAACACTGAAGCTTTCTTT CASLNTEAFF
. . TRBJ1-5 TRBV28 TGTGCCAGCAGTTTATGGCAGCACAATCAGCCCCAGCATTTT CASSLWQHNQPQHF
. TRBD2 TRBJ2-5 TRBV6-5 TGTGCCAGCAGTTACCGTGGCGCGGGAGGGTTGGAGACCCAGTACTTC CASSYRGAGGLETQYF
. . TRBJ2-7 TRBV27 TGTGCCAGCAGGACCTACCGGGCCTACGAGCAGTACTTC CASRTYRAYEQYF
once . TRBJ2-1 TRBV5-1 TGCGCCAGCAGCTACTCCGGGGCCAGTCCCGGCGATGAGCAGTTCTTC CASSYSGASPGDEQFF
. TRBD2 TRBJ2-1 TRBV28 TGTGCCAGCAGTGCTCGACTAGCGGGACTCTGGACCTACAATGAGCAGTTCTTC CASSARLAGLWTYNEQFF
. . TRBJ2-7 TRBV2 TGTGCCAGCAGGTATGACTTGGACCACGAGCAGTACTTC CASRYDLDHEQYF
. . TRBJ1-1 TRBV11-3 TGTGCCAGCAGCTTAAGTCGTTCCGGGCAGGGTGAAGCTTTCTTT CASSLSRSGQGEAFF
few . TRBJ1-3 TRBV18 TGTGCCAGCTCACCACCTGACAGCCCTGGAAACACCATATATTTT CASSPPDSPGNTIYF
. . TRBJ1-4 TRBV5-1 TGCGCCAGCAGCTGGGGCAGTAATGAAAAACTGTTTTTT CASSWGSNEKLFF
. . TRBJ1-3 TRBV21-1 TGTGCCAGCAGCAAAGCGGAACATTCACAGGGCGGAAACACCATATATTTT CASSKAEHSQGGNTIYF
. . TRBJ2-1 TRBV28 TGTGCCAGCAGCCATACTAGTACTTACTCCTACAATGAGCAGTTCTTC CASSHTSTYSYNEQFF
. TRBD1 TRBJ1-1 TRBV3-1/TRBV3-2 TGTGCCAGCAGCCTTGGGACAGGGAACACTGAAGCTTTCTTT CASSLGTGNTEAFF
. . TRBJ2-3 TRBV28 TGTGCCAGCACCTCAGGTACTAGCACAGATACGCAGTATTTT CASTSGTSTDTQYF
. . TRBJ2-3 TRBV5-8 TGTGCCAGCAGCAAACCACTAAACGACGTTCCTACAGATACGCAGTATTTT CASSKPLNDVPTDTQYF
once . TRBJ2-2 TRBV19 TGTGCCAGTAGTATAGCGGAGGCCAGGAACACCGGGGAGCTGTTTTTT CASSIAEARNTGELFF